Sequencing of this TCR beta chain was carried out in a study of regulatory T cells in long-lasting Graves disease. This clonotype was found a few times. Trimming pared 1 base from V and 0 bases from J, leaving 18 bases between. Germline V gene sequence: CDR1 MNHEY, CDR2 SVGEGT. The CDR3 loop spans 18 amino acids. Noted time point: persistent/refractory GD, antithyroid drugs over 5 years with positive TRAb. From PBMCs, RNA was extracted and then used to make the TCR library. Arm-PCR of CDR3 regions with iRepertoire HTBI primers generated TCR beta libraries. TCRdb re-called the multiplex PCR reads with MiXCR, one entry per CDR3 protein. The sample yields a few hundred thousand distinct CDR3 sequences, 23% seen once.

The source material was peripheral blood mononuclear cells (PBMCs), sampled when the disease was refractory, from a patient treated with antithyroid drugs. This sequence joins TRBV6-2 or TRBV6-3 and TRBJ1-1, with D possibly being TRBD1 (5 bases). This receptor was obtained from a female donor with Graves disease. The CDR3 nucleotides are TGTGCCAGCAGTTACTTAGTGGGTTTCGGCAGGGTGAACACTGAAGCTTTCTTT. It yields the protein CASSYLVGFGRVNTEAFF.